Following are 22 T cell receptor beta chains from one sample sequenced in a study of cytomegalovirus exposure and HLA in healthy donors. The PCR ran on 60 Vbeta and 13 Jbeta primers. Profiling relied on immunoSEQ multiplex PCR, and the TCRdb table lists in-frame clones only, not all of them. Its listing shows some 62,000 clones. Sequences were obtained from PBMCs. The origin of the receptors is a man between 25 and 39 years old in good health and CMV-seropositive.

The chain links TRBV7-9 to TRBJ1-2; D unresolved. Germline V gene sequence: CDR1 SEHNR, CDR2 FQNEAQ (reference sequence). Trimming pared 5 bases from V and 3 bases from J, leaving 7 bases between. The CDR3 spans 12 residues. DNA of the CDR3: TGTGCCAGCAGCCGGGAGCACTATGGCTACACCTTC. Protein: CASSREHYGYTF.

V usage is TRBV6-5 and J usage is TRBJ1-2, with 9 bases matching TRBD1. CDR3 length: 14 amino acids. Trimming at V came to 6 bases and at J to 4 bases, leaving 6 bases not matched to a gene. Germline-derived CDR1 and CDR2 are MNHEY and SVGAGI. The CDR3 spells CASRRGQGAYGYTF. CDR3 sequence (DNA): TGTGCCAGCAGAAGGGGACAGGGAGCCTATGGCTACACCTTC.

The chain combines TRBV19 with TRBJ2-3, with D uncertain. CDR1 and CDR2 (germline): LNHDA, SQIVND (reference sequence). The CDR3 spans 15 residues. V lost 5 bases and J 3 bases, leaving 15 bases between the germline ends. The CDR3 DNA follows: TGTGCCAGTAGTCCCCTACAGAGATTTACAGATACGCAGTATTTT. Encoded protein: CASSPLQRFTDTQYF. The complete variable domain, with remaining parts taken from reference TRBV19 and TRBJ2-3, reads DGGITQSPKYLFRKEGQNVTLSCEQNLNHDAMYWYRQDPGQGLRLIYYSQIVNDFQKGDIAEGYSVSREKKESFPLTVTSAQKNPTAFYLCASSPLQRFTDTQYFGPGTRLTVL.

The chain carries TRBV2 and TRBJ2-7; weak D call: TRBD2 (6 bases). V lost 6 bases, J lost 7 bases, and 22 bases lay in between. The germline CDR1 and CDR2 sequences are SNHLY and FYNNEI. There are 15 residues in the CDR3. For the CDR3, the DNA is TGTGCCAGCAGGGACTATAGCGGAATTACGGGAGAGCAGTACTTC. Translating it yields CASRDYSGITGEQYF.

The rearrangement links TRBV9 to TRBJ2-7; D is perhaps TRBD1 (5 bases). Trimming took 0 bases from V and 3 from J, leaving 10 bases between them. The V gene's germline CDR1 is SGDLS and CDR2 YYNGEE. This CDR3 contains 14 residues. The CDR3 DNA reads TGTGCCAGCAGCGTAGATAGGGGTAACTACGAGCAGTACTTC. It is translated as CASSVDRGNYEQYF.

This chain uses TRBV27 with TRBJ2-7, with 9 nucleotides matching TRBD1. J was trimmed by 4 bases and V by 8 bases; bases with no gene match: 9. This CDR3 spans 14 amino acids. Germline V gives CDR1 MNHEY, CDR2 SMNVEV (reference sequence). DNA of the CDR3: TGTGCCAGCTCGTCCGGGACAGGGCCGTACGAGCAGTACTTC. Its protein product is CASSSGTGPYEQYF.

A word on this clone: An end of the junction differs from the germline gene, which may be a read error. The J gene is TRBJ2-3, the V gene TRBV30; 13 bases match TRBD2. Germline V CDR1 and CDR2: GTSNPN, SVGIG (reference sequence). The CDR3 sequence is 15 residues long. The CDR3 nucleotides are TGTGCCGGGAGTGTCACTAGCGGGAGGGCATATACGCAGTATTTT. It codes for CAGSVTSGRAYTQYF.

The chain links TRBV7-8 to TRBJ1-1; D is unresolved. There are 16 residues in the CDR3. V gave up 9 bases and J gave up 1 base, with 21 bases separating them. Germline loops: CDR1 SGHVS, CDR2 FQNEAQ. The CDR3 sequence: CASSSWVRNWNTEAFF. The DNA for the CDR3 is TGTGCCAGTAGTTCGTGGGTGAGGAACTGGAACACTGAAGCTTTCTTT.

The chain uses TRBV9 and TRBJ2-3, with D possibly matching TRBD2 (6 bases). CDR1 SGDLS and CDR2 YYNGEE come from the germline V gene. This CDR3 region has 14 residues. V lost 3 bases, J lost 2 bases, and 10 bases lay in between. CDR3 sequence: CASSGLGTTDTQYF. CDR3 sequence (DNA): TGTGCCAGCAGCGGACTAGGAACCACAGATACGCAGTATTTT.

The chain has TRBV5-1 and TRBJ1-1; D gene uncertain. Between the trimmed V and J ends, which lost 5 bases and 0 bases, there was a span of 8 bases. From germline, CDR1 is SGHRS and CDR2 YFSETQ. The CDR3 extends over 13 amino acids. DNA of the CDR3: TGCGCCAGCAGTGATACAGTGAACACTGAAGCTTTCTTT. Residues: CASSDTVNTEAFF. Full variable domain (remainder filled in from reference TRBV5-1 and TRBJ1-1): KAGVTQTPRYLIKTRGQQVTLSCSPISGHRSVSWYQQTPGQGLQFLFEYFSETQRNKGNFPGRFSGRQFSNSRSEMNVSTLELGDSALYLCASSDTVNTEAFFGQGTRLTVV.

The chain is built from TRBV5-1 and TRBJ1-3, with 9 bases lining up with TRBD1. The CDR3 loop spans 15 amino acids. V was pared by 4 bases and J by 4 bases, with 6 bases of the junction left unmatched. The V gene's germline CDR1 is SGHRS and CDR2 YFSETQ. The CDR3 protein is CASSLDRGNGNTIYF. In DNA, the CDR3 is TGCGCCAGCAGCCTGGACAGGGGCAACGGAAACACCATATATTTT.

The rearrangement links TRBV29-1 to TRBJ2-7; D possibly corresponds to TRBD2 (6 bases). Germline V CDR1 and CDR2: SQVTM, ANQGSEA. Trimming shortened V by 7 bases and J by 2 bases, and 15 bases separated the two germline ends. The CDR3 is made up of 13 amino acids. CDR3 sequence (DNA): TGCAGCGCTGAGGGGACTGAGACCTACGAGCAGTACTTC. Its protein product is CSAEGTETYEQYF.

V usage is TRBV5-1 and J usage is TRBJ1-5; 8 bases fit TRBD1. The V gene end was trimmed by 6 bases and the J gene end by 7 bases; junction bases not matched to a gene: 9. Germline-derived CDR1 and CDR2 are SGHRS and YFSETQ. The length of the CDR3 is 14 residues. The CDR3 sequence: CASTCRGPEQPQHF. In DNA form, the CDR3 reads TGCGCCAGCACCTGCAGGGGGCCGGAGCAGCCCCAGCATTTT.

V gene TRBV6-1 combines with J gene TRBJ1-1; no clear D. The CDR3 is made up of 14 amino acids. The germline V gene has CDR1 MNHNS and CDR2 SASEGT. V lost 5 bases and J lost 3, with 13 bases in between. CDR3 region: CASSQMIEDTEAFF. In DNA, the CDR3 is TGTGCCAGCAGTCAAATGATTGAGGACACTGAAGCTTTCTTT.

The gene calls are TRBV15 and TRBJ1-5; the D gene is possibly TRBD1 (6 bases). CDR1 and CDR2 from the germline V gene are LNHNV and YYDKDF (reference sequence). This CDR3 comprises 15 residues. The V gene lost 0 bases and the J gene lost 4 bases, with 10 bases spanning the gap. The CDR3 sequence is CATSRDQGRNQPQHF. The CDR3 DNA reads as TGTGCCACCAGCAGAGATCAGGGGAGAAATCAGCCCCAGCATTTT.

This chain links TRBV18 with TRBJ1-5; D is unclear. This CDR3 contains 16 residues. The V and J ends lost 2 bases and 2 bases respectively, with 13 bases between them. The germline gives CDR1 KGHSH, CDR2 LQKENI. The CDR3 bases are TGTGCCAGCTCACCAACATCAGGTATTCGCAATCAGCCCCAGCATTTT. It codes for CASSPTSGIRNQPQHF.

The J gene is TRBJ2-1, the V gene TRBV30; 7 bases line up with TRBD2. The CDR3 consists of 14 residues. The V segment lost 2 bases and the J segment 3 bases; nucleotides outside the gene matches: 4. Germline V lookup: CDR1 GTSNPN, CDR2 SVGIG (reference sequence). The CDR3 is CAWSSTSDYNEQFF. CDR3 nucleotides: TGTGCCTGGAGTTCTACTAGCGACTACAATGAGCAGTTCTTC.

The chain has TRBV27 and TRBJ1-5; 8 nucleotides line up with TRBD1. The CDR3 extends over 15 amino acids. Germline loops: CDR1 MNHEY, CDR2 SMNVEV (reference sequence). V gave up 7 bases and J gave up 5 bases; unmatched junction bases: 10. CDR3 sequence: CASTSSGGSYQPQHF. The CDR3 region has the DNA TGTGCCAGCACCTCGTCAGGGGGCAGTTATCAGCCCCAGCATTTT.

The rearrangement links TRBV10-3 to TRBJ1-4, with a weak D call TRBD1 (5 bases). Germline CDR1 reads ENHRY; CDR2 reads SYGVKD. This CDR3 region has 18 residues. Between the trimmed V and J ends, which lost 0 bases and 0 bases, there was a span of 14 bases. The CDR3 loop is CAISESKGGTSTNEKLFF. The CDR3 coding sequence is TGTGCCATCAGTGAGTCGAAAGGCGGGACGTCAACTAATGAAAAACTGTTTTTT.

Concerning this clone itself: One end of the junction fails to match germline, which may point to a read error. The V and J genes are TRBV2 and TRBJ1-6; the match to TRBD1 covers 9 bases. This CDR3 comprises 16 residues. The V gene's germline CDR1 is SNHLY and CDR2 FYNNEI. The CDR3 DNA is TGTACCAGCAGGACAGGGGTTAGCTCCTATAATTCACCCCTCCACTTT. Encoded protein: CTSRTGVSSYNSPLHF.

This chain uses TRBV4-1 with TRBJ1-2; D remains ambiguous. CDR3 size: 14 residues. V was shortened by 5 bases and J by 5 bases, with 15 bases between the two germline ends. Germline CDR1 and CDR2: MGHRA and YSYEKL. For the CDR3, the DNA is TGCGCCAGCAGCGCCTCCCCCGGGGTATATGGCTACACCTTC. Encoded protein: CASSASPGVYGYTF.

The rearrangement joins TRBV19 to TRBJ2-7; D not certain. Trimming stripped 9 bases from V and 3 bases from J, with 21 bases between. This CDR3 spans 15 amino acids. The germline V gene has CDR1 LNHDA and CDR2 SQIVND (reference sequence). CDR3 DNA: TGTGCCAGCCTGGTAATTTGCGGCTGCCTCTACGAGCAGTACTTC. This encodes CASLVICGCLYEQYF.